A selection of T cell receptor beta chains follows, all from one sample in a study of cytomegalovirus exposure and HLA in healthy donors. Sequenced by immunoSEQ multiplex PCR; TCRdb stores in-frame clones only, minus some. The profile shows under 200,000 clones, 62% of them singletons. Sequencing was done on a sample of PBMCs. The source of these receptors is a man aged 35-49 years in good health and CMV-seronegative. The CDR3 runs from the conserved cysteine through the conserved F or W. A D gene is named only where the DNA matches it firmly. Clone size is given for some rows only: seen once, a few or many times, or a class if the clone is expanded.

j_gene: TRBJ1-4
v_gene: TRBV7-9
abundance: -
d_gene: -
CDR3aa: CASSAPRGGMNEKLFF
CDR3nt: TGTGCCAGCAGCGCCCCTCGTGGGGGGATGAATGAAAAACTGTTTTTT

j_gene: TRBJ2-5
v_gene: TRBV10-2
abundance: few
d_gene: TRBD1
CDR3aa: CASKGQPQETQYF
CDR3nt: TGCGCCAGCAAGGGACAGCCTCAAGAGACCCAGTACTTC

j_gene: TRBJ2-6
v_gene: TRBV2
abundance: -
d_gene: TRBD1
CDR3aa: CASSERDRSIDVLTF
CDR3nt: TGTGCCAGCAGTGAAAGGGACAGATCGATTGACGTCCTGACTTTC

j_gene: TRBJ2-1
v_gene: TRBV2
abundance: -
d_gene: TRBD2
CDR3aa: CASRGQLAGTYYNEQFF
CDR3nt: TGTGCCAGCAGGGGACAATTAGCGGGGACTTACTACAATGAGCAGTTCTTC

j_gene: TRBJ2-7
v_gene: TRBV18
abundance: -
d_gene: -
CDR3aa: CASSPRFSDNYEQYF
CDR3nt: TGTGCCAGCTCACCACGTTTTTCGGACAACTACGAGCAGTACTTC

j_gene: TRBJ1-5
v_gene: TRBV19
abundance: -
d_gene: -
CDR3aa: CASSFRSPDQPQHF
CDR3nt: TGTGCCAGTAGTTTCCGGTCACCTGATCAGCCCCAGCATTTT

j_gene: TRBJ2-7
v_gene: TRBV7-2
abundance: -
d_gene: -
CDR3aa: CASSLGLGYEQYF
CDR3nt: TGTGCCAGCAGCTTAGGACTGGGTTACGAGCAGTACTTC

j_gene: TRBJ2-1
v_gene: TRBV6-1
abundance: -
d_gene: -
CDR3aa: CASSDGHRAGVYNEQFF
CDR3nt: TGTGCCAGCAGTGACGGACACAGGGCCGGGGTTTACAATGAGCAGTTCTTC

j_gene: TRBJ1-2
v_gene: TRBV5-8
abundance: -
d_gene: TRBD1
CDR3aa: CASSLGGLDGYTF
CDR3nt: TGTGCCAGCAGCTTAGGGGGCTTGGATGGCTACACCTTC

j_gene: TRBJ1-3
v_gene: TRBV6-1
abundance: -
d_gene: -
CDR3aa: CASSESRAVGNTIYF
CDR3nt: TGTGCCAGCAGTGAGAGCAGGGCGGTTGGAAACACCATATATTTT

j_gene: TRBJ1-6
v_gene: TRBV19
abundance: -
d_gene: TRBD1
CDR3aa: CASGGTGGSSAPLHF
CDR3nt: TGTGCCAGTGGGGGGACAGGGGGTTCGTCGGCACCCCTCCACTTT

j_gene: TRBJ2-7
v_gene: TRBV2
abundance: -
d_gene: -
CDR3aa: CASKAESSYEQYF
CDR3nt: TGTGCCAGCAAAGCTGAAAGCTCCTACGAGCAGTACTTC

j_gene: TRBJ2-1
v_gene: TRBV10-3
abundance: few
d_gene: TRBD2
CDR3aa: CAIRGTSGSYNEQFF
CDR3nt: TGTGCCATCAGGGGGACTAGCGGGAGCTACAATGAGCAGTTCTTC

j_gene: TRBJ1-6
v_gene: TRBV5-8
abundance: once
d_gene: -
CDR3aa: CASSTGSRAVRNNSPLHF
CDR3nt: TGTGCCAGCAGCACTGGGAGTAGGGCAGTCCGAAATAATTCACCCCTCCACTTT

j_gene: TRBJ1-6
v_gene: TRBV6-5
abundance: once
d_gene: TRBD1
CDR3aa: CASRKVRQGESPLHF
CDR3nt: TGTGCCAGCAGGAAAGTCAGACAGGGCGAATCACCCCTCCACTTT